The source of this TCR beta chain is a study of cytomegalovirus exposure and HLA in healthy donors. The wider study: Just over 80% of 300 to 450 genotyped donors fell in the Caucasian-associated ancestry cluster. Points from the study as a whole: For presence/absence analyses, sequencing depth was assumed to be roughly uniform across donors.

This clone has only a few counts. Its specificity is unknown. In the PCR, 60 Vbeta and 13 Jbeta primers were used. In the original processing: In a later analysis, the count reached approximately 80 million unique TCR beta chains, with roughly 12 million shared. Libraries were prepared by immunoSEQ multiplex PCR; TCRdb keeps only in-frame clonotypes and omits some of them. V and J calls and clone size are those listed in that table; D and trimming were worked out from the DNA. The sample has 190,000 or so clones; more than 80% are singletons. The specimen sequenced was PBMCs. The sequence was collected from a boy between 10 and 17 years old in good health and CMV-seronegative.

CDR3 in DNA: TGTGCCAGCAGCTTGAGGTCGGGTGTAAACACTGAAGCTTTCTTT. Its protein is CASSLRSGVNTEAFF. The chain joins TRBV5-8 to TRBJ1-1; the D is unclear. Germline-derived CDR1 and CDR2 are SGHTS and YDEGEE. Trimming took 1 base from V and 2 from J, leaving 12 bases between them. The CDR3 spans 15 residues.